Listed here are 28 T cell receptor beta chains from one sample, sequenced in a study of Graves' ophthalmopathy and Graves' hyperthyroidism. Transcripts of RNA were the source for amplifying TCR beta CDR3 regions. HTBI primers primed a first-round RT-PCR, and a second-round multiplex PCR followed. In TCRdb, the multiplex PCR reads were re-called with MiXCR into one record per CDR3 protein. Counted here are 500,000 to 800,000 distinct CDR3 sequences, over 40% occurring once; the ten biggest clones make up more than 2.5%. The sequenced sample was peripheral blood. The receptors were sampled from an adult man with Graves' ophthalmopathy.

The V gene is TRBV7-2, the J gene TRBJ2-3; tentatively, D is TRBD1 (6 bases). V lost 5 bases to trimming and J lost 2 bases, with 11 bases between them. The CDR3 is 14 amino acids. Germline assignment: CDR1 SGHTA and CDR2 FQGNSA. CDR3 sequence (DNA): TGTGCCAGCAGCGAAGGACAGACCACAGATACGCAGTATTTT. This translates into CASSEGQTTDTQYF.

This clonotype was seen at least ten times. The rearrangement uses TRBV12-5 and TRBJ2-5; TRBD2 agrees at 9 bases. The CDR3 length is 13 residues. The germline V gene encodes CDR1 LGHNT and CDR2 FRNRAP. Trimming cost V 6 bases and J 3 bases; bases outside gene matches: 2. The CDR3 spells CASGRTSEETQYF. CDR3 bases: TGTGCTAGTGGCCGGACTAGCGAAGAGACCCAGTACTTC.

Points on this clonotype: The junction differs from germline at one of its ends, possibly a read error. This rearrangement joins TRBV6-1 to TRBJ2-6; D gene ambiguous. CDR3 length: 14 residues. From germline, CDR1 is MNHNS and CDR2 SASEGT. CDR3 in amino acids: CASSYSMQPNTEAF. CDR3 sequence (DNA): TGTGCCAGCAGTTACTCGATGCAGCCAAACACTGAAGCTTTC.

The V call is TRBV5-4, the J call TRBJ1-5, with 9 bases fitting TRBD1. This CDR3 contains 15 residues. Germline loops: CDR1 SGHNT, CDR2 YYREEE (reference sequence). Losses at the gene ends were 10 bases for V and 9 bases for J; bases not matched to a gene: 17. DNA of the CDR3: TGTGCCTGGAGTGCGGGACAGGGTCGGTTTTTGCCCCAGCATTTT. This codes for CAWSAGQGRFLPQHF.

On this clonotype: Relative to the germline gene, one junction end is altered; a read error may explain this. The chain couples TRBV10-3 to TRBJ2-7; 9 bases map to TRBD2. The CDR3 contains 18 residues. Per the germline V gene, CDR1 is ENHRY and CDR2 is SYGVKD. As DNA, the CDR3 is TGTGCCAGCAGTTACTCGATTCCCGGCGGCGGGGGGGCTGGCGAGCAGTACTTC. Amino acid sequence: CASSYSIPGGGGAGEQYF.

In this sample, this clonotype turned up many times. This CDR3 is CATSFGLAPTGELFF. The CDR3 coding sequence is TGTGCCACCAGCTTCGGACTAGCGCCCACCGGGGAGCTGTTTTTT. The rearrangement links TRBV15 to TRBJ2-2; 9 bases align to TRBD2. The CDR3 consists of 15 residues. The V gene's germline CDR1 is LNHNV and CDR2 YYDKDF (reference sequence). V shed 5 bases and J 4 bases; nucleotides not matched to a gene: 5.

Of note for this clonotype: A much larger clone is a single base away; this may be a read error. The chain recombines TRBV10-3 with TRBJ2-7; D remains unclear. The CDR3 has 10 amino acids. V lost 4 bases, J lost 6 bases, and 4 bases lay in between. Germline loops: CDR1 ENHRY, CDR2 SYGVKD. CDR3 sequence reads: CAISGVEQYF. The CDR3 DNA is TGTGCCATCAGTGGGGTCGAGCAGTACTTC.

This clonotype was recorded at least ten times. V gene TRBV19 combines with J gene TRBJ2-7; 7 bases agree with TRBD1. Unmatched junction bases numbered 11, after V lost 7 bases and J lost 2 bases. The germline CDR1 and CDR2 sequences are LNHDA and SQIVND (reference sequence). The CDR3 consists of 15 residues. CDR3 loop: CASTPQTGSTYEQYF. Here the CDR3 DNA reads TGTGCCAGTACCCCACAGACAGGGTCCACCTACGAGCAGTACTTC.

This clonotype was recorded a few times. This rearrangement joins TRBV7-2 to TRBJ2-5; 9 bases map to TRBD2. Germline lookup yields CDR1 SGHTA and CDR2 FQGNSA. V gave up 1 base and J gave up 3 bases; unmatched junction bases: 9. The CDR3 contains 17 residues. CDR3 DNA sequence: TGTGCCAGCAGCTTAGAGGTGCGGGGGGGCCCGAAAGAGACCCAGTACTTC. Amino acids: CASSLEVRGGPKETQYF. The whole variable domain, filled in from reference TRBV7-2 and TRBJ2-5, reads GAGVSQSPSNKVTEKGKDVELRCDPISGHTALYWYRQSLGQGLEFLIYFQGNSAPDKSGLPSDRFSAERTGGSVSTLTIQRTQQEDSAVYLCASSLEVRGGPKETQYFGPGTRLLVL.

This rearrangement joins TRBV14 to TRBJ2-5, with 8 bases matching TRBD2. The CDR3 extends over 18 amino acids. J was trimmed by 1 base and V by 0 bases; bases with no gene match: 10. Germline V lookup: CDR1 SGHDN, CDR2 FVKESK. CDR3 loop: CASSQERWSSGPQETQYF. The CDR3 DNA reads TGTGCCAGCAGCCAAGAAAGGTGGTCTAGCGGGCCCCAAGAGACCCAGTACTTC. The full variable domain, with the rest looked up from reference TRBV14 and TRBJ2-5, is EAGVTQFPSHSVIEKGQTVTLRCDPISGHDNLYWYRRVMGKEIKFLLHFVKESKQDESGMPNNRFLAERTGGTYSTLKVQPAELEDSGVYFCASSQERWSSGPQETQYFGPGTRLLVL.

CDR3 nucleotides: TGTGCCTGGAGCTCCGGGACAGGGATCCACGAGCAGTACTTC. Residues: CAWSSGTGIHEQYF. The rearrangement uses TRBV7-2 and TRBJ2-7; the match to TRBD1 covers 9 bases. Looked up from germline, CDR1 is SGHTA and CDR2 is FQGNSA. The CDR3 is 14 residues long. Trimming took 11 bases from V and 5 from J; bases not matched to a gene: 13.

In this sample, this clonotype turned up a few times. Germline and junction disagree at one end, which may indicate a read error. The CDR3 protein is CTSSPTQGTEQYF. The DNA of the CDR3 is TGCACCAGCAGCCCGACCCAGGGCACCGAGCAGTACTTC. The chain couples TRBV4-3 to TRBJ2-7; D is perhaps TRBD1 (5 bases). The CDR3 is 13 residues long. Germline CDR1 LGHNA, CDR2 YSLEER.

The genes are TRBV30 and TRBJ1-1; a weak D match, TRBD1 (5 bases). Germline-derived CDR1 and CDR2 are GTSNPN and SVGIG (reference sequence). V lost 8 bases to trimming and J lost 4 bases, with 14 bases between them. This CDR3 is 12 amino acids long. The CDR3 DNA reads TGTGCCATCTGGGAGGGGACCACTGAAGCTTTCTTT. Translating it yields CAIWEGTTEAFF.

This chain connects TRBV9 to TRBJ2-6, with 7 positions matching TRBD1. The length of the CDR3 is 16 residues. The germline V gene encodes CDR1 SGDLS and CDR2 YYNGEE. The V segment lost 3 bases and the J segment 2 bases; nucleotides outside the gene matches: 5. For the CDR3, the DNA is TGTGCCAGCAGCGAGACAGGGTTCACTGGGGCCAACGTCCTGACTTTC. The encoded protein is CASSETGFTGANVLTF.

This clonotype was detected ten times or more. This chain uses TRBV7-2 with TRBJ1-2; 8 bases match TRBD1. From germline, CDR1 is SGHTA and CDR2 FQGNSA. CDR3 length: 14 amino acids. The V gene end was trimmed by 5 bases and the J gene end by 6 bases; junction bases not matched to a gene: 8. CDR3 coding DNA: TGTGCCAGCAGCCGAGACAGGGGTGGAGATGGCTACACCTTC. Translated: CASSRDRGGDGYTF.

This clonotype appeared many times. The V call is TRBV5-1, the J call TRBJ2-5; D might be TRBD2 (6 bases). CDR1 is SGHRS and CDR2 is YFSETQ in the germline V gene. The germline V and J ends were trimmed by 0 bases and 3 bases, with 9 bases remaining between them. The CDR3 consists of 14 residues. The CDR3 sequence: CASSLGGGEETQYF. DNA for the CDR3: TGCGCCAGCAGCTTGGGGGGCGGGGAAGAGACCCAGTACTTC.

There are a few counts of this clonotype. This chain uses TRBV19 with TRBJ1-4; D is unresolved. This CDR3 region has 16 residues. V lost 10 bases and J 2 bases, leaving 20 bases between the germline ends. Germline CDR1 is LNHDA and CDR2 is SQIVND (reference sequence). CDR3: CATQGLRPRTNEKLFF. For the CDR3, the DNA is TGTGCCACCCAAGGCCTGAGGCCGCGGACTAATGAAAAACTGTTTTTT.

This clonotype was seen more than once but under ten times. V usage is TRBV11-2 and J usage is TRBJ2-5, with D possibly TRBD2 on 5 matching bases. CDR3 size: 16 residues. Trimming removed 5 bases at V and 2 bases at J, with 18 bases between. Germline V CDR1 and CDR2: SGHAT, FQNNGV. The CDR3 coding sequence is TGTGCCAGCAGCCGAAACGACGCGGGCGGACAAGAGACCCAGTACTTC. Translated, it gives CASSRNDAGGQETQYF.

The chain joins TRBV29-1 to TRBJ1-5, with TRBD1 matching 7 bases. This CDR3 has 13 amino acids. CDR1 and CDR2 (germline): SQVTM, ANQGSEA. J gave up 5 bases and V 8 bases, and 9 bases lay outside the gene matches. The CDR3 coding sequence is TGCAGCCTGATAAGGACAGGTCATCAGCCCCAGCATTTT. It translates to CSLIRTGHQPQHF.

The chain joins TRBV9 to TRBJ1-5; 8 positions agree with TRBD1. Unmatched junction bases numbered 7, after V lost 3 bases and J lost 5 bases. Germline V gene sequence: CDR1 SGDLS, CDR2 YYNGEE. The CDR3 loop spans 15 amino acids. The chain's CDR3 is CASSAPGQGYQPQHF. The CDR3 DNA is TGTGCCAGCAGCGCCCCAGGACAGGGATATCAGCCCCAGCATTTT.

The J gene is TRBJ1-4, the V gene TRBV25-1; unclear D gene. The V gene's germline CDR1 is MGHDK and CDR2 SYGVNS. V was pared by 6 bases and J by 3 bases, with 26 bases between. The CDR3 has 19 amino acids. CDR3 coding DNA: TGTGCCAGCAGCCAAAGTCGAGCGAAGCGGAAGCGGTCTAATGAAAAACTGTTTTTT. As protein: CASSQSRAKRKRSNEKLFF.

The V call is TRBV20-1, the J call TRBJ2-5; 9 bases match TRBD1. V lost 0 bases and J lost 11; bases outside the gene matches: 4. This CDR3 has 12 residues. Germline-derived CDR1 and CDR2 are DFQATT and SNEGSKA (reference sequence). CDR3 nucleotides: TGCAGTGCTAGAGATTCACAGGGGGCTCAGTACTTC. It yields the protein CSARDSQGAQYF.

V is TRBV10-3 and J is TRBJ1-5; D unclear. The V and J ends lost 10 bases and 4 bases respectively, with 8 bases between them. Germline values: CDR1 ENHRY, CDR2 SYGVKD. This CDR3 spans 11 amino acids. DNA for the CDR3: TGTGCCAGTAGCGGGAATCAGCCCCAGCATTTT. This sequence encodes CASSGNQPQHF.

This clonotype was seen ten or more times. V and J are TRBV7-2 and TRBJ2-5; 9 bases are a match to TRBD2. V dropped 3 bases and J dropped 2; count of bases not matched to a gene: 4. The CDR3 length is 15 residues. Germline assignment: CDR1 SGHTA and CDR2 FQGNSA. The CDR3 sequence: CASSFWRGGQETQYF. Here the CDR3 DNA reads TGTGCCAGCAGCTTTTGGCGGGGGGGTCAAGAGACCCAGTACTTC.

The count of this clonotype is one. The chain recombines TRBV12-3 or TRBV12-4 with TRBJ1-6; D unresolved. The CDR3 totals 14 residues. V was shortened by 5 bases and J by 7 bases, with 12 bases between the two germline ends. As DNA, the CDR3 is TGTGCCAGCAGTCCGGAGGTACGGAATTCACCCCTCCACTTT. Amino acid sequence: CASSPEVRNSPLHF.

CDR3 in amino acids: CAISESKQYF. CDR3 in DNA: TGTGCCATCAGTGAGTCTAAACAGTACTTC. This chain links TRBV10-3 with TRBJ2-5; no reliable D call. V was pared by 0 bases and J by 11 bases, with 4 bases between. The CDR3 loop spans 10 amino acids. Germline V gives CDR1 ENHRY, CDR2 SYGVKD.

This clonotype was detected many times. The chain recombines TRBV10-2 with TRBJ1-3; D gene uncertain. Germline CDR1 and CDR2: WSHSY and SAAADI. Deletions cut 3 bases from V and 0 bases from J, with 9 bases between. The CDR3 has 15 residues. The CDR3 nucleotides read TGCGCCAGCAGTGATCGGACGAGCTCTGGAAACACCATATATTTT. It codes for CASSDRTSSGNTIYF.

The CDR3 protein is CASSLLAGGRNEQFF. The CDR3 DNA reads as TGCGCCAGCAGCTTACTAGCGGGAGGGCGGAATGAGCAGTTCTTC. The chain has TRBV5-1 and TRBJ1-1; 13 bases align to TRBD2. The tail of the sequence fits TRBJ2-1 better, so the J call may be wrong. The CDR3 loop spans 15 amino acids. Per germline, CDR1 SGHRS and CDR2 YFSETQ.